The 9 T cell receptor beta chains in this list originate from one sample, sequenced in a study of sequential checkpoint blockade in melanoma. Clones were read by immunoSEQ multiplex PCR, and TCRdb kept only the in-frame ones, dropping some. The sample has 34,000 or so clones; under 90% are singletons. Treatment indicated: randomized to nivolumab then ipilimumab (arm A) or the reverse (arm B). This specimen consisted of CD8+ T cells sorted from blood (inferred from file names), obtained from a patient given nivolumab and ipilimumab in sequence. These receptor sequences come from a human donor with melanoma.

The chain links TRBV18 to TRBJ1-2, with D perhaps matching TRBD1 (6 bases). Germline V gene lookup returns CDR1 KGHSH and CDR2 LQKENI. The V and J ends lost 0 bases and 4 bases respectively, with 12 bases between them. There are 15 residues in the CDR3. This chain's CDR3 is CASSPPKGVGYGYTF. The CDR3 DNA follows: TGTGCCAGCTCACCACCGAAGGGGGTCGGCTATGGCTACACCTTC. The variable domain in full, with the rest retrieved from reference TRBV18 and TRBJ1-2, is NAGVMQNPRHLVRRRGQEARLRCSPMKGHSHVYWYRQLPEEGLKFMVYLQKENIIDESGMPKERFSAEFPKEGPSILRIQQVVRGDSAAYFCASSPPKGVGYGYTFGSGTRLTVV.

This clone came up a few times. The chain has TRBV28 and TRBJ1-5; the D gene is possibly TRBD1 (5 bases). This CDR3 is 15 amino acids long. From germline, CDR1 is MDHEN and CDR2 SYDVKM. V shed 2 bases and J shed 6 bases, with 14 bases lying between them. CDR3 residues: CASSLGGGAGQPQHF. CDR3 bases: TGTGCCAGCAGTTTAGGAGGAGGGGCCGGTCAGCCCCAGCATTTT. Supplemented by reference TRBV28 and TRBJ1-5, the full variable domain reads DVKVTQSSRYLVKRTGEKVFLECVQDMDHENMFWYRQDPGLGLRLIYFSYDVKMKEKGDIPEGYSVSREKKERFSLILESASTNQTSMYLCASSLGGGAGQPQHFGDGTRLSIL.

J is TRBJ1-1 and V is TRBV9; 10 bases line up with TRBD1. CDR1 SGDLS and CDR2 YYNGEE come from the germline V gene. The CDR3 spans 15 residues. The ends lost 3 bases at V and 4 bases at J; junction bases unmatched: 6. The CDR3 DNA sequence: TGTGCCAGCAGCGGCGGACAGGGGGAGGTCACTGAAGCTTTCTTT. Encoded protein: CASSGGQGEVTEAFF.

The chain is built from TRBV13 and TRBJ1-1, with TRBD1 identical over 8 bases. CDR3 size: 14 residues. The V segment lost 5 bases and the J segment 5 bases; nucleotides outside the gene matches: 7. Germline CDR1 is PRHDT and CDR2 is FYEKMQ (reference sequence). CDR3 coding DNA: TGTGCCAGCAGCCCTTCGACAGGGGTGACTGAAGCTTTCTTT. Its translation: CASSPSTGVTEAFF.

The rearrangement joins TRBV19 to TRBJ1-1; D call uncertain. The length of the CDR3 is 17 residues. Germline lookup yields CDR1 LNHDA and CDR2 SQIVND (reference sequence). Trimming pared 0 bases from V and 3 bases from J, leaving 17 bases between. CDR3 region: CASSIDPTPASDTEAFF. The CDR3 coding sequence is TGTGCCAGTAGTATAGATCCGACCCCCGCAAGCGACACTGAAGCTTTCTTT.

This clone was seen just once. CDR3 sequence: CASTWTGSSYEQYF. The CDR3 bases are TGTGCCAGCACCTGGACAGGGAGCTCCTACGAGCAGTACTTC. This chain uses TRBV27 with TRBJ2-7, with 8 bases that match TRBD1. The CDR3 is made up of 14 amino acids. V shed 7 bases, J shed 0 bases, and the junction held 5 bases outside the gene matches. Looked up from germline, CDR1 is MNHEY and CDR2 is SMNVEV (reference sequence).

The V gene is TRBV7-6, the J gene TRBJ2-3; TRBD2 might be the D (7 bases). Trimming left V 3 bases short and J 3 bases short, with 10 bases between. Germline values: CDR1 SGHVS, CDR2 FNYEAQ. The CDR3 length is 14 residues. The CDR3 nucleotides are TGTGCCAGCAGCTTTGAGGGGGGGACAGATACGCAGTATTTT. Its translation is CASSFEGGTDTQYF.

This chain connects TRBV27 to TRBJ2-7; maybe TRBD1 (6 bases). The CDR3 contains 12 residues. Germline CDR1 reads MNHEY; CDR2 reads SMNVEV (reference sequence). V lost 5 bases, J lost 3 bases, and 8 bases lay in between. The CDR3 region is CASSPQGYEQYF. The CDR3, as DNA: TGTGCCAGCAGTCCACAGGGCTACGAGCAGTACTTC.

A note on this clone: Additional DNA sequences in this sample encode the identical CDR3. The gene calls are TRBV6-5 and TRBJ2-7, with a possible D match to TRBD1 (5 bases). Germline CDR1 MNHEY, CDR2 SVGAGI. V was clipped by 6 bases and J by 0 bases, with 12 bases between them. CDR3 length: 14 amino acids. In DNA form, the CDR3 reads TGTGCCAGCAGCGGAAGGGGAAGCTCCTACGAGCAGTACTTC. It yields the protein CASSGRGSSYEQYF.